Listed below are T cell receptor beta chains from one sample, sequenced in a study of blood T cell repertoires in COVID-19. Here immunoSEQ multiplex PCR was the method, and the copy in TCRdb shows in-frame clones only, minus some. The sample has just over 350,000 clones, less than 90% seen once. Sequencing was carried out using peripheral blood. All receptors derive from a woman aged 55-70 years with COVID-19, enrolled during active disease. CDR3s include the opening cysteine and the closing phenylalanine or tryptophan. D genes are given only for firm matches. Only some rows state a clone size, as once, few, many or a class for expanded clones.

size: NA
D: TRBD2
V: TRBV4-3
J: TRBJ2-7
DNA: TGCGCCAGCAGCATTGCGGGGGGGAGTTCCTACGAGCAGTACTTC
CDR3: CASSIAGGSSYEQYF

size: once
D: TRBD1
V: TRBV6-5
J: TRBJ1-1
DNA: TGTGCCAGCAGTCCGGGGGGACAGGGGATAGCTTTCTTT
CDR3: CASSPGGQGIAFF

size: NA
D: TRBD2
V: TRBV18
J: TRBJ2-7
DNA: TGTGCCAGCTCACTGAGTAGCGGGGCTCTACGGGAGCAGTACTTC
CDR3: CASSLSSGALREQYF

size: few
D: TRBD2
V: TRBV9
J: TRBJ2-1
DNA: TGTGCCAGCAGCGTCTCAAGCGGGGGGTTAAATGAGCAGTTCTTC
CDR3: CASSVSSGGLNEQFF

size: NA
D: TRBD1
V: TRBV6-6
J: TRBJ1-1
DNA: TGTGCCAGCAGTTATAAACAGGGGGTGAACACTGAAGCTTTCTTT
CDR3: CASSYKQGVNTEAFF

size: NA
D: NA
V: TRBV18
J: TRBJ1-1
DNA: TGTGCCAGCTCACCGGTTCACTGGAACACTGAAGCTTTCTTT
CDR3: CASSPVHWNTEAFF

size: NA
D: NA
V: TRBV30
J: TRBJ2-1
DNA: TGTGCCTGGAGCCCCCTCAGGAGCGCGGGAACAAGGTCCTACAATGAGCAGTTCTTC
CDR3: CAWSPLRSAGTRSYNEQFF

size: NA
D: NA
V: TRBV7-8
J: TRBJ1-1
DNA: TGTGCCAGCAGCCCCCTGGGGCAGGAGAACACTGAAGCTTTCTTT
CDR3: CASSPLGQENTEAFF

size: NA
D: NA
V: TRBV30
J: TRBJ2-1
DNA: TGTGCCTGGAGTGTAAGGGGTCTCTACAATGAGCAGTTCTTC
CDR3: CAWSVRGLYNEQFF

size: NA
D: TRBD1
V: TRBV19
J: TRBJ2-5
DNA: TGTGCCAGTAGTATTCCCTTCACAGGGGGCGGGGAGACCCAGTACTTC
CDR3: CASSIPFTGGGETQYF

size: once
D: NA
V: TRBV5-1
J: TRBJ1-1
DNA: TGCGCCAGCAGCTTGGCCGGGGGGGAAGCTTTCTTT
CDR3: CASSLAGGEAFF

size: once
D: TRBD2
V: TRBV6-5
J: TRBJ2-2
DNA: TGTGCCAGCAGTTGGGAAGCGGGGGGTAGCACCGGGGAGCTGTTTTTT
CDR3: CASSWEAGGSTGELFF

size: NA
D: TRBD1
V: TRBV15
J: TRBJ2-7
DNA: TGTGCCACCAGCAGGAACCGGGACAGGACGGGGTACGAGCAGTACTTC
CDR3: CATSRNRDRTGYEQYF

size: NA
D: TRBD2
V: TRBV13
J: TRBJ2-7
DNA: TGTGCCAGCAGCTCCGGGACTAGCGGGGCAATCTCCTACGAGCAGTACTTC
CDR3: CASSSGTSGAISYEQYF

size: NA
D: TRBD1
V: TRBV18
J: TRBJ1-6
DNA: TGTGCCAGCTCATCCCTGGACAGGGGGGATTCACCCCTCCACTTT
CDR3: CASSSLDRGDSPLHF

size: NA
D: NA
V: TRBV6-5
J: TRBJ2-2
DNA: TGTGCCAGCAGTTACTCAAGGGGCGGGGAGCTGTTTTTT
CDR3: CASSYSRGGELFF

size: once
D: TRBD1
V: TRBV15
J: TRBJ2-1
DNA: TGTGCCACCAGCAGTTTTCCCGGGACAGGGGATACCAATGAGCAGTTCTTC
CDR3: CATSSFPGTGDTNEQFF

size: NA
D: TRBD1
V: TRBV30
J: TRBJ1-3
DNA: TGTGCCTCGGACAGGGGCAATTCTGGAAACACCATATATTTT
CDR3: CASDRGNSGNTIYF

size: NA
D: NA
V: TRBV30
J: TRBJ1-5
DNA: TGTGCCTGGAGCTTTGCAGGGCAGCCCCAGCATTTT
CDR3: CAWSFAGQPQHF

size: NA
D: NA
V: TRBV15
J: TRBJ1-5
DNA: TGTGCCACCAGCAGAGGCAGGGTGGGCAATCAGCCCCAGCATTTT
CDR3: CATSRGRVGNQPQHF

size: NA
D: NA
V: TRBV7-9
J: TRBJ2-2
DNA: TGTGCCAGCAGCTCGGGGGAAGGGCCGAACACCGGGGAGCTGTTTTTT
CDR3: CASSSGEGPNTGELFF

size: NA
D: TRBD1
V: TRBV6-5
J: TRBJ2-7
DNA: TGTGCCACGGAGTCGGGACAGGGAGGCGAGCAGTACTTC
CDR3: CATESGQGGEQYF

size: NA
D: NA
V: TRBV11-3
J: TRBJ1-4
DNA: TGTGCCAGCGGAGGCCGTGCAACTAATGAAAAACTGTTTTTT
CDR3: CASGGRATNEKLFF

size: NA
D: TRBD1
V: TRBV4-3
J: TRBJ2-3
DNA: TGCGCCAGCAGCCAGACAGGGGCACCCACAGATACGCAGTATTTT
CDR3: CASSQTGAPTDTQYF

size: once
D: TRBD1
V: TRBV6-6
J: TRBJ2-7
DNA: TGTGCCGGCGGACAGGAGTCTTTCAACGAGCAGTACTTC
CDR3: CAGGQESFNEQYF

size: few
D: NA
V: TRBV12-1
J: TRBJ1-2
DNA: TGTGCCAGCAGCTTGTCCAGGTTTTCCTATGGCTACACCTTC
CDR3: CASSLSRFSYGYTF

size: NA
D: NA
V: TRBV9
J: TRBJ2-2
DNA: TGTGCCAGCTCGGACAGCCAGGCGAGGGGGAACACCGGGGAGCTGTTTTTT
CDR3: CASSDSQARGNTGELFF

size: NA
D: TRBD1
V: TRBV11-3
J: TRBJ1-1
DNA: TGTGCCAGCAGCCCACCTCGACAGGGGGAAACTGAAGCTTTCTTT
CDR3: CASSPPRQGETEAFF

size: NA
D: NA
V: TRBV5-8
J: TRBJ2-1
DNA: TGTGCCAGCAGCAGCCCCCATGAGCAGTTCTTC
CDR3: CASSSPHEQFF

size: NA
D: NA
V: TRBV2
J: TRBJ2-7
DNA: TGTGCCAGCAGTGAGTACGTTAGCTCCTACGAGCAGTACTTC
CDR3: CASSEYVSSYEQYF

size: NA
D: TRBD1
V: TRBV19
J: TRBJ1-5
DNA: TGTGCCAGTAGAGGGATACAGGGGACATCCAATCAGCCCCAGCATTTT
CDR3: CASRGIQGTSNQPQHF

size: NA
D: NA
V: TRBV6-5
J: TRBJ1-5
DNA: TGTGCCAGCAGCCCCGCAGGTACCAGTCAGCCCCAGCATTTT
CDR3: CASSPAGTSQPQHF

size: NA
D: NA
V: TRBV19
J: TRBJ1-6
DNA: TGTGCCTCGAGCGCCCGTGGGAGCTCCTATAATTCACCCCTCCACTTT
CDR3: CASSARGSSYNSPLHF

size: NA
D: NA
V: TRBV6-5
J: TRBJ1-5
DNA: TGTGCCAGCAGTTACTCGATAGGGGGGGCGGGTCAGCCCCAGCATTTT
CDR3: CASSYSIGGAGQPQHF

size: NA
D: NA
V: TRBV15
J: TRBJ1-1
DNA: TGTGCCACCAGCAACAGTAGAAACACTGAAGCTTTCTTT
CDR3: CATSNSRNTEAFF

size: NA
D: TRBD1
V: TRBV27
J: TRBJ2-7
DNA: TGTGCCAGCAGTTGGACAGGGGCGACCTACGAGCAGTACTTC
CDR3: CASSWTGATYEQYF

size: NA
D: NA
V: TRBV19
J: TRBJ1-1
DNA: TGTGCCAGTAGTTTACAGGGTAGGGCCACTGAAGCTTTCTTT
CDR3: CASSLQGRATEAFF

size: few
D: TRBD1
V: TRBV3-1/TRBV3-2
J: TRBJ2-5
DNA: TGTGCCGGGGACCCTCAGACAGGGGGGACCCAAGAGACCCAGTACTTC
CDR3: CAGDPQTGGTQETQYF

size: NA
D: NA
V: TRBV4-1
J: TRBJ2-5
DNA: TGCGCCAGCAGGTCTCTGGGCTTACAAGAGACCCAGTACTTC
CDR3: CASRSLGLQETQYF

size: NA
D: NA
V: TRBV11-3
J: TRBJ2-3
DNA: TGTGCCAGCAGCCGCGCGTGGACTCCTCGGCCAGATACGCAGTATTTT
CDR3: CASSRAWTPRPDTQYF

size: NA
D: NA
V: TRBV6-5
J: TRBJ2-1
DNA: TGTGCCAGCAGTTGGACAGTTGGGGGCAATGAGCAGTTCTTC
CDR3: CASSWTVGGNEQFF

size: NA
D: NA
V: TRBV6-5
J: TRBJ1-5
DNA: TGTGCCAGCAGTTACTCAGGGGCCAGCAATCAGCCCCAGCATTTT
CDR3: CASSYSGASNQPQHF

size: NA
D: TRBD1
V: TRBV10-1
J: TRBJ1-3
DNA: TGCGCCAGCAGCCCCCAGACAGGGGCGTTCTCTGGAAACACCATATATTTT
CDR3: CASSPQTGAFSGNTIYF

size: NA
D: NA
V: TRBV7-9
J: TRBJ1-5
DNA: TGTGCCAGCAGCTTAGGCAGGGATGGATCCAATCAGCCCCAGCATTTT
CDR3: CASSLGRDGSNQPQHF

size: NA
D: TRBD1
V: TRBV6-4
J: TRBJ1-2
DNA: TGTGCCAGCAGCCCTAGACAGGGCTCCTATGGCTACACCTTC
CDR3: CASSPRQGSYGYTF